The rows below give T cell receptor beta chains drawn from one sample of a study of human T cells and chemical hapten exposure. A single record per CDR3 protein comes from TCRdb applying MiXCR to the RACE reads. Altogether 62,000 or so distinct CDR3 sequences are present, 9.5% to 12% being singletons, with the ten largest covering approximately 2.4%. Sample: whole blood, taken in connection with sensitization to the hapten diphenylcyclopropenone (DPC). These TCRs come from a woman under 40 with alopecia areata. Some clones in this sample may be carry-over from other donors' samples. The CDR3 runs from the conserved cysteine through the conserved F or W. Each record gives: D gene, V gene, clone size, J gene, CDR3 protein, CDR3 DNA. A D gene is named only where the DNA matches it firmly. Not every row has a clone size; where given, it reads once, few, many or a size class.

TRBD1	TRBV7-6	.	TRBJ2-3	CASSLVLGTGSFTDTQYF	TGTGCCAGCAGCTTAGTTCTCGGGACAGGCAGCTTCACAGATACGCAGTATTTT
.	TRBV10-2	few	TRBJ1-6	CASRRAASSYNSPLHF	TGCGCCAGCAGGAGGGCCGCCTCCTCCTATAATTCACCCCTCCACTTT
.	TRBV27	.	TRBJ2-1	CASSFGATVNEQFF	TGTGCCAGCAGTTTTGGGGCCACGGTGAATGAGCAGTTCTTC
.	TRBV7-9	few	TRBJ2-1	CASSLEPRGGEQFF	TGTGCCAGCAGTCTTGAACCTAGGGGGGGTGAGCAGTTCTTC
TRBD2	TRBV5-5	.	TRBJ2-1	CASSFDGRDYNEQFF	TGTGCCAGCAGCTTTGACGGGAGGGACTACAATGAGCAGTTCTTC
.	TRBV3-1	.	TRBJ1-2	CASSQDRVQVGGYTF	TGTGCCAGCAGCCAAGATCGAGTACAAGTAGGAGGCTACACCTTC
TRBD1	TRBV5-1	.	TRBJ2-1	CASSSEGTGGWNEQFF	TGCGCCAGCAGCTCCGAAGGGACAGGGGGCTGGAATGAGCAGTTCTTC
.	TRBV20-1	many	TRBJ2-1	CSATGPPLAAEQFF	TGCAGTGCTACGGGACCTCCACTTGCGGCTGAGCAGTTCTTC
.	TRBV5-4	once	TRBJ1-4	CASSSGISGEKLFF	TGTGCCAGCAGCTCCGGGATCAGCGGGGAAAAACTGTTTTTT
.	TRBV7-9	.	TRBJ2-1	CASSPQGLGNEQFF	TGTGCCAGCAGCCCACAGGGACTGGGCAATGAGCAGTTCTTC
.	TRBV6-5	few	TRBJ2-1	CASSLDRYNEQFF	TGTGCCAGCAGCCTCGACCGCTACAATGAGCAGTTCTTC
.	TRBV5-4	few	TRBJ1-2	CASSLAQNPNYGYTF	TGTGCCAGCAGCTTGGCCCAGAATCCTAACTATGGCTACACCTTC
.	TRBV20-1	many	TRBJ1-5	CSGEGPNQPQHF	TGCAGCGGGGAGGGGCCCAATCAGCCCCAGCATTTT
TRBD1	TRBV6-2/TRBV6-3	.	TRBJ2-5	CASRRQGQETQYF	TGTGCCAGCAGACGACAGGGACAAGAGACCCAGTACTTC
.	TRBV4-3	few	TRBJ2-6	CASSRIRSSGANVLTF	TGCGCCAGCAGCCGAATTAGGTCCTCTGGGGCCAACGTCCTGACTTTC
TRBD1	TRBV18	many	TRBJ1-1	CASSPDRVRTEAFF	TGTGCCAGCTCACCGGACAGGGTAAGAACTGAAGCTTTCTTT
.	TRBV11-2	.	TRBJ2-7	CASSPRVGTEQYF	TGTGCCAGCAGCCCCCGAGTTGGGACCGAGCAGTACTTC
.	TRBV6-1	few	TRBJ2-3	CASSEAGGRTDTQYF	TGTGCCAGCAGTGAAGCAGGGGGTAGGACAGATACGCAGTATTTT
.	TRBV6-2/TRBV6-3	.	TRBJ1-3	CASSYIAGLADTIYF	TGTGCCAGCAGTTACATCGCAGGCCTCGCGGACACCATATATTTT
TRBD2	TRBV3-1	many	TRBJ2-7	CASSQEASGRTTYEQYF	TGTGCCAGCAGCCAAGAAGCTAGCGGGCGGACGACCTACGAGCAGTACTTC
TRBD1	TRBV4-1	many	TRBJ1-2	CASSQERGRDYGYTF	TGCGCCAGCAGCCAAGAGAGGGGGCGCGACTATGGCTACACCTTC
.	TRBV7-6	few	TRBJ2-1	CASSLVAGGSHNEQFF	TGTGCCAGCAGCTTAGTAGCAGGGGGGTCCCACAATGAGCAGTTCTTC
TRBD1	TRBV7-2	few	TRBJ2-5	CASSSPTGTGVSETQYF	TGTGCCAGCAGCTCCCCCACCGGGACAGGGGTCTCAGAGACCCAGTACTTC
.	TRBV4-1	few	TRBJ2-1	CASSQGPSSHEQFF	TGCGCCAGCAGCCAAGGGCCCTCGAGCCATGAGCAGTTCTTC
.	TRBV19	.	TRBJ1-1	CASSIRGTGVYTEAFF	TGTGCCAGTAGTATTAGGGGAACGGGGGTGTACACTGAAGCTTTCTTT
.	TRBV29-1	few	TRBJ2-7	CSVERGVSQYF	TGCAGCGTTGAGCGGGGTGTATCGCAGTACTTC
TRBD1	TRBV28	few	TRBJ2-6	CASSGTVGANVLTF	TGTGCCAGCAGTGGGACAGTCGGGGCCAACGTCCTGACTTTC
.	TRBV7-2	.	TRBJ1-3	CASSSDSGNTIYF	TGTGCCAGCAGCTCTGACTCTGGAAACACCATATATTTT
TRBD1	TRBV12-3/TRBV12-4	.	TRBJ1-5	CASSLGQGDQPQHF	TGTGCCAGCAGTTTGGGACAGGGCGATCAGCCCCAGCATTTT
.	TRBV6-5	.	TRBJ2-3	CASSTIETQYF	TGTGCCAGCAGTACCATTGAAACGCAGTATTTT
.	TRBV19	.	TRBJ1-2	CASTRALGNYGYTF	TGTGCCAGCACCCGGGCCCTTGGGAACTATGGCTACACCTTC
TRBD1	TRBV6-5	few	TRBJ1-1	CASSYGTGFKRTEAFF	TGTGCCAGCAGCTACGGGACAGGCTTCAAGCGGACTGAAGCTTTCTTT
.	TRBV12-3/TRBV12-4	many	TRBJ1-1	CASAIRADTEAFF	TGTGCCAGCGCAATTAGGGCGGACACTGAAGCTTTCTTT
.	TRBV6-1	few	TRBJ2-7	CASSGTGIYEQYF	TGTGCCAGCAGTGGAACAGGGATCTACGAGCAGTACTTC
.	TRBV20-1	.	TRBJ2-7	CSAELGSSYEQYF	TGCAGTGCGGAGTTGGGGAGCTCCTACGAGCAGTACTTC
.	TRBV5-1	many	TRBJ2-5	CASSPRPEETQYF	TGCGCCAGCAGCCCGCGACCGGAAGAGACCCAGTACTTC
.	TRBV6-5	medium-sized	TRBJ1-6	CASTTGTEPSPLHF	TGTGCCAGCACAACCGGAACGGAACCTTCACCCCTCCACTTT
.	TRBV7-9	few	TRBJ1-4	CASSLSDLATNEKLFF	TGTGCCAGCAGCCTCAGTGATCTGGCAACTAATGAAAAACTGTTTTTT
.	TRBV7-9	few	TRBJ2-1	CASSLGGQLYNEQFF	TGTGCCAGCAGCTTAGGGGGGCAGCTATACAATGAGCAGTTCTTC
TRBD1	TRBV4-2	.	TRBJ1-4	CASSQDSGTGGRSNEKLFF	TGTGCCAGCAGCCAAGATTCGGGGACAGGGGGCAGGAGTAATGAAAAACTGTTTTTT
TRBD2	TRBV5-4	.	TRBJ2-1	CASSLDEAGAALAEQFF	TGTGCCAGCAGCTTGGACGAAGCGGGGGCGGCCTTAGCTGAGCAGTTCTTC
.	TRBV12-3/TRBV12-4	few	TRBJ1-5	CASSYRDGLRPQHF	TGTGCCAGCAGTTACCGGGACGGCTTGCGGCCCCAGCATTTT
TRBD1	TRBV29-1	.	TRBJ1-3	CSVARDRSINTIYF	TGCAGCGTTGCCCGGGACAGGTCTATAAACACCATATATTTT
.	TRBV5-6	.	TRBJ2-2	CASSLAVSGELFF	TGTGCCAGCAGCTTGGCGGTGTCCGGGGAGCTGTTTTTT
.	TRBV6-5	many	TRBJ1-3	CASSYTAVGNTIYF	TGTGCCAGCAGTTACACGGCTGTGGGAAACACCATATATTTT
.	TRBV11-2	.	TRBJ2-3	CASSPGTRGVSTDTQYF	TGTGCCAGCAGCCCCGGGACTCGAGGAGTTAGCACAGATACGCAGTATTTT
TRBD1	TRBV11-2	few	TRBJ2-7	CASSLDPGQGNEQYF	TGTGCCAGCAGCTTAGATCCGGGACAGGGTAACGAGCAGTACTTC
.	TRBV6-5	few	TRBJ1-4	CASGKLGGLFF	TGTGCCAGCGGAAAGTTGGGCGGACTGTTTTTT
TRBD1	TRBV5-1	few	TRBJ1-1	CASSLVTGETEAFF	TGCGCCAGCAGCTTGGTAACAGGGGAAACTGAAGCTTTCTTT
TRBD1	TRBV20-1	few	TRBJ1-1	CSARSGGSDTEAFF	TGCAGTGCTAGATCAGGGGGCTCCGACACTGAAGCTTTCTTT
.	TRBV2	few	TRBJ1-4	CASSGTLTATNEKLFF	TGTGCCAGCAGTGGAACCTTGACAGCAACTAATGAAAAACTGTTTTTT
.	TRBV7-2	many	TRBJ1-4	CASSPRPGNNEKLFF	TGTGCCAGCAGCCCCCGGCCTGGGAACAATGAAAAACTGTTTTTT
.	TRBV6-2/TRBV6-3	.	TRBJ2-1	CASSQLEFHEQFF	TGTGCCAGCAGTCAATTAGAATTCCATGAGCAGTTCTTC
TRBD2	TRBV7-2	.	TRBJ2-7	CASSLGLAGGPTPYEQYF	TGTGCCAGCAGCTTGGGACTAGCGGGGGGCCCAACCCCCTACGAGCAGTACTTC